The 21 T cell receptor beta chains below were found in one sample sequenced in a study of T cells after yellow fever vaccination. TCRdb reprocessed the 5' RACE reads via MiXCR and lists one record per CDR3 protein. Here the sample spans about 580,000 distinct CDR3 sequences, about a sixth being singletons. The source was PBMCs, collected 4 to 6 days after the first yellow fever vaccination. The origin of the receptors is a man between 18 and 29 years old who received the YFV17D yellow fever vaccine.

This clonotype was recorded at least ten times. The rearrangement joins TRBV2 to TRBJ2-5; D call uncertain. Trimming took off 2 bases at V and 2 bases at J, with 0 bases between the two ends. This CDR3 has 11 amino acids. Germline CDR1 SNHLY, CDR2 FYNNEI. The CDR3 coding sequence is TGTGCCAGCAGTGAACAAGAGACCCAGTACTTC. This encodes CASSEQETQYF.

The CDR3 is CASRRPTGTDTQYF. DNA of the CDR3: TGTGCCAGCAGACGCCCAACCGGGACAGATACGCAGTATTTT. This chain joins TRBV28 and TRBJ2-3; D unresolved. Germline V gives CDR1 MDHEN, CDR2 SYDVKM. V lost 6 bases to trimming and J lost 3 bases, with 13 bases between them. The CDR3 loop spans 14 amino acids.

This clonotype has at least ten counts. The chain combines TRBV20-1 with TRBJ1-2, with D maybe TRBD1 (6 bases). The CDR3 runs 14 residues. Germline lookup yields CDR1 DFQATT and CDR2 SNEGSKA (reference sequence). The ends were cut back, 2 bases at V and 1 base at J, with 11 bases in the middle. The DNA of the CDR3 is TGCAGTGCTAGAAGGACAGACCTTAACTATGGCTACACCTTC. Its protein is CSARRTDLNYGYTF.

This clonotype was seen only a few times. This sequence joins TRBV12-3 or TRBV12-4 and TRBJ2-1; 7 nucleotides match TRBD1. J lost 7 bases, V lost 7 bases, and 13 bases had no gene match. CDR3 length: 15 amino acids. CDR3 sequence (DNA): TGTGCCAGCAATGAAGGGGGCGCGGGTTCGAATGAGCAGTTCTTC. Translation: CASNEGGAGSNEQFF.

This clonotype was observed many times. The chain employs TRBV7-9 and TRBJ2-3; 9 nucleotides agree with TRBD2. The germline V gene has CDR1 SEHNR and CDR2 FQNEAQ (reference sequence). The CDR3 is 17 amino acids. V shed 2 bases and J 2 bases; nucleotides not matched to a gene: 8. The CDR3 DNA reads TGTGCCAGCAGCTTACCCCGGGCTAGCGGGGACACAGATACGCAGTATTTT. Translated: CASSLPRASGDTDTQYF.

The chain has TRBV4-3 and TRBJ1-1; D gene ambiguous. The V and J ends lost 0 bases and 8 bases respectively, with 10 bases between them. CDR3 length: 13 residues. Germline-derived CDR1 and CDR2 are LGHNA and YSLEER. The CDR3 DNA reads TGCGCCAGCAGCCAAGATCTTCGTTTCGAAGCTTTCTTT. Protein: CASSQDLRFEAFF.

This clonotype has a count of ten or more. The chain links TRBV29-1 to TRBJ2-5, with unresolved D. The length of the CDR3 is 12 residues. The ends were cut back, 3 bases at V and 5 bases at J, with 10 bases in the middle. Germline CDR1 SQVTM, CDR2 ANQGSEA. CDR3 in DNA: TGCAGCGTTGACCCACTCCAGGAGACCCAGTACTTC. Encoded protein: CSVDPLQETQYF.

This clonotype has just a few counts. The chain combines TRBV12-3 or TRBV12-4 with TRBJ2-5; 10 nucleotides agree with TRBD1. The CDR3 contains 18 residues. The V segment lost 3 bases and the J segment 9 bases; nucleotides outside the gene matches: 19. The CDR3 DNA follows: TGTGCCAGCAGTTTCGGTTTAGGTCGGGGACAGGGGCTTATGGCCCAGTACTTC. Translated, it gives CASSFGLGRGQGLMAQYF.

The chain couples TRBV7-9 to TRBJ1-2, with no clear D. CDR1 and CDR2 from the germline V gene are SEHNR and FQNEAQ (reference sequence). V was shortened by 10 bases and J by 0 bases, with 21 bases between the two germline ends. The CDR3 length is 16 residues. This chain's CDR3 is CATPRGGFLANYGYTF. The CDR3 DNA follows: TGTGCCACTCCGCGCGGAGGGTTTCTAGCTAACTATGGCTACACCTTC.

This clonotype has a handful of counts. The V gene is TRBV5-1, the J gene TRBJ2-1, with a weak D call TRBD2 (6 bases). Trimming removed 6 bases at V and 2 bases at J, with 12 bases between. In germline, CDR1 is SGHRS, CDR2 YFSETQ. This CDR3 region has 14 residues. The CDR3 coding sequence is TGCGCCAGCACCGCGGGACTCGCCTACAATGAGCAGTTCTTC. It yields the protein CASTAGLAYNEQFF.

The V and J genes are TRBV4-1 and TRBJ1-5; D gene ambiguous. V lost 4 bases and J 0 bases, leaving 13 bases between the germline ends. This CDR3 has 16 amino acids. Germline V gene data show CDR1 as MGHRA and CDR2 as YSYEKL. The CDR3 DNA reads TGCGCCAGCAGCCGCGGGTTCACGGTTAGCAATCAGCCCCAGCATTTT. Encoded protein: CASSRGFTVSNQPQHF.

This clonotype showed up just once. The chain employs TRBV20-1 and TRBJ2-7; 9 bases match TRBD1. CDR1 is DFQATT and CDR2 is SNEGSKA in the germline V gene (reference sequence). This CDR3 has 13 amino acids. DNA for the CDR3: TGCAGCCCCGGACAGGGGTGTAGATGGGAGCAGTACGTC. Protein product: CSPGQGCRWEQYV.

This clonotype was found a few times. V is TRBV4-2 and J is TRBJ2-3, with TRBD2 identical over 11 bases. Germline CDR1 reads LGHNA; CDR2 reads YNFKEQ. The ends lost 6 bases at V and 2 bases at J; junction bases unmatched: 7. This CDR3 is built from 16 residues. CDR3 loop: CASRHLAGGNTDTQYF. The DNA of the CDR3 is TGTGCCAGCAGACACCTAGCGGGGGGAAACACAGATACGCAGTATTTT.

This chain joins TRBV15 and TRBJ2-3; D unresolved. The germline gives CDR1 LNHNV, CDR2 YYDKDF (reference sequence). Between the trimmed V and J ends, which lost 3 bases and 0 bases, there was a span of 10 bases. The CDR3 sequence is 15 residues long. Here the CDR3 DNA reads TGTGCCACCAGCAGGCCGGCGATGAGCACAGATACGCAGTATTTT. It yields the protein CATSRPAMSTDTQYF. Filled out from reference TRBV15 and TRBJ2-3, the complete variable domain reads DAMVIQNPRYQVTQFGKPVTLSCSQTLNHNVMYWYQQKSSQAPKLLFHYYDKDFNNEADTPDNFQSRRPNTSFCFLDIRSPGLGDTAMYLCATSRPAMSTDTQYFGPGTRLTVL.

This chain connects TRBV6-2 or TRBV6-3 to TRBJ2-3, with D perhaps being TRBD1 or TRBD2 (5 bases each). V lost 7 bases, J lost 4 bases, and 18 bases lay in between. CDR3 length: 15 amino acids. Per the germline V gene, CDR1 is MNHEY and CDR2 is SVGEGT. As DNA, the CDR3 is TGTGCCAGCACTAGATCACGGGGACCGCCAGATACGCAGTATTTT. This sequence encodes CASTRSRGPPDTQYF.

The V and J genes are TRBV6-1 and TRBJ2-2, with D hard to call. Germline loops: CDR1 MNHNS, CDR2 SASEGT. This CDR3 region has 15 residues. V gave up 6 bases and J gave up 8 bases, with 19 bases separating them. In nucleotides, the CDR3 is TGTGCCAGCAGCCCATCGTCAGGCAGGATAGGGGAGCTGTTTTTT. Translating gives CASSPSSGRIGELFF.

The V gene is TRBV29-1, the J gene TRBJ1-4; a possible D gene is TRBD1 (5 bases). The CDR3 extends over 13 amino acids. The germline gives CDR1 SQVTM, CDR2 ANQGSEA. The V and J ends lost 4 bases and 0 bases respectively, with 6 bases between them. CDR3 nucleotide sequence: TGCAGCGTTGGGGGGGCAACTAATGAAAAACTGTTTTTT. This encodes CSVGGATNEKLFF. Full variable domain (rest looked up from reference TRBV29-1 and TRBJ1-4): SAVISQKPSRDICQRGTSLTIQCQVDSQVTMMFWYRQQPGQSLTLIATANQGSEATYESGFVIDKFPISRPNLTFSTLTVSNMSPEDSSIYLCSVGGATNEKLFFGSGTQLSVL.

This clonotype was observed many times. The chain employs TRBV12-3 or TRBV12-4 and TRBJ1-2, with D perhaps matching TRBD1 (5 bases). CDR3 size: 16 residues. The germline V and J ends were trimmed by 0 bases and 2 bases, with 13 bases remaining between them. The CDR3 reads CASSLARGQANYGYTF. CDR3 coding DNA: TGTGCCAGCAGTTTAGCCCGCGGACAAGCAAACTATGGCTACACCTTC.

The DNA of the CDR3 is TGTGCCAGCAGCCCCGGCGGGGTAGCCAAAAACATTCAGTACTTC. Its protein product is CASSPGGVAKNIQYF. The chain links TRBV7-3 to TRBJ2-4; possibly TRBD2 for D (6 bases). The CDR3 is 15 amino acids. Germline V gene lookup returns CDR1 SGHTA and CDR2 FQGTGA. Trimming took 5 bases from V and 0 from J, leaving 11 bases between them. The complete variable domain, with remaining parts taken from reference TRBV7-3 and TRBJ2-4, reads GAGVSQTPSNKVTEKGKYVELRCDPISGHTALYWYRQSLGQGPEFLIYFQGTGAADDSGLPNDRFFAVRPEGSVSTLKIQRTERGDSAVYLCASSPGGVAKNIQYFGAGTRLSVL.

V is TRBV29-1 and J is TRBJ1-1; D is perhaps TRBD1 (5 bases). This CDR3 has 13 residues. Between the trimmed V and J ends, which lost 7 bases and 0 bases, there was a span of 12 bases. Germline assignment: CDR1 SQVTM and CDR2 ANQGSEA. The CDR3 bases are TGCAGCGCGGTCGGACACCTGAACACTGAAGCTTTCTTT. Its translation is CSAVGHLNTEAFF.

The chain combines TRBV6-1 with TRBJ2-5, with D possibly TRBD1 on 6 matching bases. The CDR3 has 14 amino acids. Deletions cut 5 bases from V and 0 bases from J, with 10 bases between. The V gene's germline CDR1 is MNHNS and CDR2 SASEGT. This chain's CDR3 is CASSRTAYQETQYF. In DNA, the CDR3 is TGTGCCAGCAGTCGGACAGCGTACCAAGAGACCCAGTACTTC.